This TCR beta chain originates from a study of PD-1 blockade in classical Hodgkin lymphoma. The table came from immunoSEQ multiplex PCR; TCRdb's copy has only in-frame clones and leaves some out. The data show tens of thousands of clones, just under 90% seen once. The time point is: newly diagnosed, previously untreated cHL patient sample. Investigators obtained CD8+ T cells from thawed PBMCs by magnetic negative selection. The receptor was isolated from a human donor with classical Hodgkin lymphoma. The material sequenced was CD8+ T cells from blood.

Here the CDR3 DNA reads TGTGCCACCAGCAGAGCTTCCCAAAACATTCAGTACTTC. Protein: CATSRASQNIQYF. This chain joins TRBV15 and TRBJ2-4; D uncertain. Germline V gene lookup returns CDR1 LNHNV and CDR2 YYDKDF (reference sequence). Trimming shortened V by 1 base and J by 5 bases, and 6 bases separated the two germline ends. The CDR3 is 13 amino acids.